Listed here are 16 T cell receptor beta chains from one sample, sequenced in a study of T cells after yellow fever vaccination. TCRdb re-called the 5' RACE reads through MiXCR, storing one row per CDR3 protein. The sample contains approximately 510,000 distinct CDR3 sequences, about a fifth of which appear only once. This material consisted of PBMCs, taken approximately 22 days after the first yellow fever vaccination. Source of these receptors: a man between 18 and 35 years old who received the YFV17D yellow fever vaccine.

This clonotype was picked up a small number of times. This chain connects TRBV12-3 or TRBV12-4 to TRBJ2-1; D gene ambiguous. There are 15 residues in the CDR3. The V end was cut by 7 bases, the J end by 0 bases, with 13 bases between. DNA for the CDR3: TGTGCCAGCACCTCCCCCGGCAGCTCCTACAATGAGCAGTTCTTC. Amino acids: CASTSPGSSYNEQFF.

This clonotype was found a few times. J is TRBJ1-1 and V is TRBV29-1; TRBD1 matches 12 bases. After removal of 6 bases from V and 4 bases from J, the junction contained 6 bases not matched to a gene. Per the germline V gene, CDR1 is SQVTM and CDR2 is ANQGSEA. The CDR3 covers 14 residues. The CDR3: CSVVGTGGITEAFF. CDR3 DNA sequence: TGCAGCGTCGTAGGGACAGGGGGCATCACTGAAGCTTTCTTT.

V and J are TRBV6-1 and TRBJ2-5; D is perhaps TRBD2 (6 bases). The CDR3 is made up of 15 amino acids. The V gene's germline CDR1 is MNHNS and CDR2 SASEGT. The V and J ends lost 7 bases and 3 bases respectively, with 18 bases between them. This CDR3 reads CASNPLASGKETQYF. In nucleotides, the CDR3 is TGTGCCAGCAACCCTCTAGCGTCGGGTAAAGAGACCCAGTACTTC.

This clonotype was observed a few times. Mismatch with germline at one junction end may stem from a read error. The V call is TRBV30, the J call TRBJ1-3; D unresolved. The CDR3 consists of 16 residues. Germline CDR1 reads GTSNPN; CDR2 reads SVGIG (reference sequence). The CDR3 region is CAWSVSSLGYGSTIYF. The CDR3 DNA reads as TGTGCCTGGAGTGTATCCAGCCTTGGCTACGGAAGCACCATATATTTT.

This clonotype was detected ten times or more. The chain carries TRBV6-5 and TRBJ2-1, with D unresolved. The germline CDR1 and CDR2 sequences are MNHEY and SVGAGI. CDR3 length: 13 amino acids. V dropped 6 bases and J dropped 4 bases, with 10 bases sitting between them. The CDR3 nucleotides are TGTGCCAGCAGGGCGGTGGGGTACAATGAGCAGTTCTTC. This encodes CASRAVGYNEQFF.

This chain connects TRBV3-1 to TRBJ2-3; possibly TRBD2 for D (6 bases). Trimming shortened V by 4 bases and J by 8 bases, and 10 bases separated the two germline ends. Germline-derived CDR1 and CDR2 are LGHDT and YNNKEL (reference sequence). The CDR3 loop spans 12 amino acids. In nucleotides, the CDR3 is TGTGCCAGCAGCCTAACCGGGGGTACGCAGTATTTT. Translating gives CASSLTGGTQYF.

This clonotype was detected ten times or more. The chain joins TRBV5-1 to TRBJ2-3; D unclear. The CDR3 is 11 residues long. Germline V lookup: CDR1 SGHRS, CDR2 YFSETQ. V was cut by 6 bases and J by 2 bases, with 4 bases left in between. As DNA, the CDR3 is TGCGCCAGCACCTACACAGATACGCAGTATTTT. It yields the protein CASTYTDTQYF.

There are a few counts of this clonotype. V is TRBV7-9 and J is TRBJ1-2; D gene uncertain. Trimming stripped 5 bases from V and 3 bases from J, with 10 bases between. The germline V gene has CDR1 SEHNR and CDR2 FQNEAQ (reference sequence). The CDR3 runs to 13 residues. In nucleotides, the CDR3 is TGTGCCAGCAGCCTAGGCACTTACTATGGCTACACCTTC. Protein sequence: CASSLGTYYGYTF.

This clonotype was counted only a few times. Here the CDR3 DNA reads TGTGCCACCAGTGACTCCGGGGCCCCCTATGGCTACACCTTC. Amino acid sequence: CATSDSGAPYGYTF. The rearrangement joins TRBV24-1 to TRBJ1-2; tentatively, D is TRBD1 (5 bases). The CDR3 length is 14 residues. Trimming removed 4 bases at V and 4 bases at J, with 12 bases between. The V gene's germline CDR1 is KGHDR and CDR2 SFDVKD.

V gene TRBV3-1 combines with J gene TRBJ2-3; 12 bases are shared with TRBD2. Unmatched junction bases numbered 4, after V lost 8 bases and J lost 4 bases. This CDR3 contains 14 residues. Per the germline V gene, CDR1 is LGHDT and CDR2 is YNNKEL (reference sequence). The CDR3 protein is CASRGLAGPDTQYF. The CDR3 DNA sequence: TGTGCCAGCCGCGGACTAGCGGGACCAGATACGCAGTATTTT.

The chain links TRBV5-6 to TRBJ2-1; 13 nucleotides align to TRBD2. CDR3 size: 14 residues. Germline CDR1 reads SGHDT; CDR2 reads YYEEEE. The V segment lost 7 bases and the J segment 6 bases; nucleotides outside the gene matches: 4. The DNA for the CDR3 is TGTGCCAGCGGACTAGCGGGGGACAGCAATGAGCAGTTCTTC. Protein product: CASGLAGDSNEQFF.

V usage is TRBV3-1 and J usage is TRBJ1-1; D remains ambiguous. The CDR3 spans 13 residues. Germline lookup yields CDR1 LGHDT and CDR2 YNNKEL (reference sequence). The ends were cut back, 1 base at V and 5 bases at J, with 8 bases in the middle. CDR3 sequence reads: CASSQVARTEAFF. The CDR3 DNA reads TGTGCCAGCAGCCAAGTGGCTAGAACTGAAGCTTTCTTT.

This clonotype was counted a few times. The chain is built from TRBV11-2 and TRBJ2-1, with D maybe TRBD2 (5 bases). CDR3 length equals 13 residues. The germline gives CDR1 SGHAT, CDR2 FQNNGV. V was clipped by 0 bases and J by 7 bases, with 7 bases between them. The CDR3 sequence is CASSLDRGNEQFF. DNA of the CDR3: TGTGCCAGCAGCTTAGATCGGGGTAATGAGCAGTTCTTC.

The chain is built from TRBV19 and TRBJ2-7, with D perhaps TRBD1 (6 bases). V was trimmed by 2 bases and J by 3 bases, leaving 11 bases between them. Germline CDR1 and CDR2: LNHDA and SQIVND (reference sequence). CDR3 size: 14 residues. This CDR3 reads CASSITTGNYEQYF. DNA for the CDR3: TGTGCCAGTAGTATAACGACAGGAAACTACGAGCAGTACTTC.

This sequence joins TRBV12-3 or TRBV12-4 and TRBJ1-6; a possible D gene is TRBD1 (5 bases). This CDR3 contains 14 residues. Trimming cost V 6 bases and J 9 bases, with 15 bases left between them. CDR3 DNA sequence: TGTGCCAGCAGATACGGGCTGAGGGGTTCACCCCTCCACTTT. This codes for CASRYGLRGSPLHF.

This clonotype was counted a few times. The V gene is TRBV9, the J gene TRBJ2-1; 9 bases map to TRBD2. The germline gives CDR1 SGDLS, CDR2 YYNGEE. The CDR3 has 22 residues. Unmatched junction bases numbered 23, after V lost 3 bases and J lost 1 base. CDR3 loop: CASSGGGVAGELGGSSYNEQFF. CDR3 bases: TGTGCCAGCAGCGGAGGGGGAGTAGCGGGGGAATTGGGCGGTTCGTCCTACAATGAGCAGTTCTTC.